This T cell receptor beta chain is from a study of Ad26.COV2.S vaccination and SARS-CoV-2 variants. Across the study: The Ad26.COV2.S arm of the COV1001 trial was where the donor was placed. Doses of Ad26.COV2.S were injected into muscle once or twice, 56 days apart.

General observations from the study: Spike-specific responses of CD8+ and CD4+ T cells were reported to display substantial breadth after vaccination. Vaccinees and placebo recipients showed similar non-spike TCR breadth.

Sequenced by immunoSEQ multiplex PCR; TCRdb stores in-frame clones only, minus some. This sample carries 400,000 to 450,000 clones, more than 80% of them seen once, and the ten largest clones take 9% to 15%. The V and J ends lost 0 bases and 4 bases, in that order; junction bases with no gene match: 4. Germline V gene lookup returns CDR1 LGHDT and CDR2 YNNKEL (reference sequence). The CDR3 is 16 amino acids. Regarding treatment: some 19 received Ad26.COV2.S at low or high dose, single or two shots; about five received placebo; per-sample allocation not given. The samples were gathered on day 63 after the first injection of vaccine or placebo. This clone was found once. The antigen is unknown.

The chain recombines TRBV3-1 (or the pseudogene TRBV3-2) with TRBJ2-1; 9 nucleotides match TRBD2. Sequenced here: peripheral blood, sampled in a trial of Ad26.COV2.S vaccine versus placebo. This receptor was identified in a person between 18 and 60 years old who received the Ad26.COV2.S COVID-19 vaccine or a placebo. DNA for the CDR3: TGTGCCAGCAGCCAAGATTATAGCGGGAGATACAATGAGCAGTTCTTC. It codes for CASSQDYSGRYNEQFF.